This entry lists 17 T cell receptor beta chains sequenced from one sample in a study of shared clonotypes between healthy human individuals. The protocol was immunoSEQ multiplex PCR, while the TCRdb copy is restricted to in-frame clones and leaves out a portion. The sample holds around 750,000 clones, less than 85% seen once. The specimen was memory CD4+ T cells sorted from blood. Documented subset: CD45RA-negative fraction. The receptors were gathered from a woman younger than 45 in good health.

This clone occurred a few times. V gene TRBV5-1 combines with J gene TRBJ1-6; TRBD1 might be the D (5 bases). Per germline, CDR1 SGHRS and CDR2 YFSETQ. The V and J ends lost 0 bases and 8 bases respectively, with 9 bases between them. The CDR3 runs 14 residues. CDR3 in amino acids: CASSLVGDDSPLHF. The CDR3 coding sequence is TGCGCCAGCAGCTTGGTAGGGGACGATTCACCCCTCCACTTT.

The chain has TRBV25-1 and TRBJ2-1; 13 nucleotides line up with TRBD2. The CDR3 is 18 residues long. The germline V gene has CDR1 MGHDK and CDR2 SYGVNS. V gave up 5 bases and J gave up 9 bases; unmatched junction bases: 16. CDR3 bases: TGTGCCAGCAGTCATTCAAAAGGGACTAGCGGGACTGGGAGTGAGCAGTTCTTC. This encodes CASSHSKGTSGTGSEQFF. Full variable domain (remainder filled in from reference TRBV25-1 and TRBJ2-1): EADIYQTPRYLVIGTGKKITLECSQTMGHDKMYWYQQDPGMELHLIHYSYGVNSTEKGDLSSESTVSRIRTEHFPLTLESARPSHTSQYLCASSHSKGTSGTGSEQFFGPGTRLTVL.

The chain employs TRBV2 and TRBJ2-6, with TRBD1 as a possible D gene (6 bases). V lost 7 bases and J lost 0, with 10 bases in between. Germline lookup yields CDR1 SNHLY and CDR2 FYNNEI. This CDR3 is built from 15 residues. The CDR3 DNA sequence: TGTGCCAGCAAAGGGGGTTACTCTGGGGCCAACGTCCTGACTTTC. Encoded protein: CASKGGYSGANVLTF.

V usage is TRBV9 and J usage is TRBJ2-1, with TRBD2 matching over 11 bases. The V gene end was trimmed by 0 bases and the J gene end by 0 bases; junction bases not matched to a gene: 2. Per germline, CDR1 SGDLS and CDR2 YYNGEE. The CDR3 totals 17 residues. The CDR3 DNA is TGTGCCAGCAGCGTAGTAGGGACTAGCGGCTCCTACAATGAGCAGTTCTTC. Protein sequence: CASSVVGTSGSYNEQFF. Filled out from reference TRBV9 and TRBJ2-1, the complete variable domain reads DSGVTQTPKHLITATGQRVTLRCSPRSGDLSVYWYQQSLDQGLQFLIQYYNGEERAKGNILERFSAQQFPDLHSELNLSSLELGDSALYFCASSVVGTSGSYNEQFFGPGTRLTVL.

The genes are TRBV5-6 and TRBJ1-1; possibly TRBD1 for D (5 bases). Germline V CDR1 and CDR2: SGHDT, YYEEEE. The CDR3 consists of 12 residues. Trimming shortened V by 0 bases and J by 7 bases, and 7 bases separated the two germline ends. The CDR3 sequence: CASSLVRGEAFF. CDR3 nucleotide sequence: TGTGCCAGCAGCTTGGTGAGGGGTGAAGCTTTCTTT.

V gene TRBV7-3 combines with J gene TRBJ2-7; possible D gene TRBD1, 5 bases. Deletions cut 2 bases from V and 1 base from J, with 9 bases between. The CDR3 length is 14 residues. Germline assignment: CDR1 SGHTA and CDR2 FQGTGA. Here the CDR3 DNA reads TGTGCCAGCAGCTTACTGGACACATCCTACGAGCAGTACTTC. Encoded protein: CASSLLDTSYEQYF.

The sample holds a few counts of this clone. The identical CDR3 is also encoded by other nucleotide sequences in the sample. The V and J genes are TRBV6-5 and TRBJ2-5; D is perhaps TRBD2 (6 bases). Near its end, the DNA agrees better with TRBJ2-7, so the J call may be wrong. Germline V gives CDR1 MNHEY, CDR2 SVGAGI. The length of the CDR3 is 14 residues. This chain's CDR3 is CASSRDFSSYEQYF. CDR3 bases: TGTGCCAGCAGCCGGGACTTTTCCTCCTACGAGCAGTACTTC.

V gene TRBV5-4 combines with J gene TRBJ1-1; the D gene is possibly TRBD1 (5 bases). From germline, CDR1 is SGHNT and CDR2 YYREEE (reference sequence). V lost 5 bases and J 1 base, leaving 9 bases between the germline ends. The CDR3 contains 13 residues. CDR3 in amino acids: CASSGQPNTEAFF. The CDR3 DNA follows: TGTGCCAGCAGTGGACAACCGAACACTGAAGCTTTCTTT. The whole variable domain, remainder taken from reference TRBV5-4 and TRBJ1-1, is ETGVTQSPTHLIKTRGQQVTLRCSSQSGHNTVSWYQQALGQGPQFIFQYYREEENGRGNFPPRFSGLQFPNYSSELNVNALELDDSALYLCASSGQPNTEAFFGQGTRLTVV.

V and J are TRBV5-1 and TRBJ1-2; TRBD1 is a possible D gene (6 bases). CDR3 length: 15 residues. The V gene lost 0 bases and the J gene lost 5 bases, with 14 bases spanning the gap. Germline-derived CDR1 and CDR2 are SGHRS and YFSETQ. CDR3 in amino acids: CASSLEGGADYGYTF. The CDR3 region has the DNA TGCGCCAGCAGCTTGGAGGGGGGCGCGGATTATGGCTACACCTTC.

J is TRBJ2-3 and V is TRBV7-7, with 9 bases lining up with TRBD2. The V segment lost 9 bases and the J segment 4 bases; nucleotides outside the gene matches: 5. The CDR3 spans 13 residues. Germline CDR1 is SSHAT and CDR2 is FNYEAQ (reference sequence). This CDR3 is CASSGSPADTQYF. CDR3 DNA sequence: TGTGCCAGTAGCGGGAGTCCGGCAGATACGCAGTATTTT.

This chain joins TRBV7-9 and TRBJ2-5; no reliable D call. Germline assignment: CDR1 SEHNR and CDR2 FQNEAQ (reference sequence). This CDR3 comprises 13 residues. Between the trimmed V and J ends, which lost 3 bases and 3 bases, there was a span of 8 bases. The CDR3 sequence: CASSFYGEETQYF. CDR3 sequence (DNA): TGTGCCAGCAGCTTCTACGGAGAAGAGACCCAGTACTTC. Using reference TRBV7-9 and TRBJ2-5 for the parts outside the CDR3, the full variable domain is DTGVSQNPRHKITKRGQNVTFRCDPISEHNRLYWYRQTLGQGPEFLTYFQNEAQLEKSRLLSDRFSAERPKGSFSTLEIQRTEQGDSAMYLCASSFYGEETQYFGPGTRLLVL.

This sequence joins TRBV7-8 and TRBJ2-1; D gene uncertain. CDR1 and CDR2 (germline): SGHVS, FQNEAQ. With 0 bases removed from V and 3 bases from J, the gap between germline ends came to 15 bases. CDR3 length equals 17 residues. Here the CDR3 reads CASSLARPGFDYNEQFF. Here the CDR3 DNA reads TGTGCCAGCAGCTTAGCGCGTCCCGGATTCGACTACAATGAGCAGTTCTTC.

Note on this clone: At one boundary the junction diverges from the germline segment, which might be a read error. The CDR3 DNA sequence: TGCGCCAGCAGTTTGGGGCAGGGGCCGGCAAACACAGATACGCAGTATTTT. As protein: CASSLGQGPANTDTQYF. V gene TRBV5-1 combines with J gene TRBJ2-3; perhaps TRBD1 as D (6 bases). CDR1 SGHRS and CDR2 YFSETQ come from the germline V gene. This CDR3 region has 17 residues.

This rearrangement joins TRBV10-3 to TRBJ1-1, with D tentatively TRBD1 (5 bases). Deletions cut 0 bases from V and 1 base from J, with 9 bases between. Per the germline V gene, CDR1 is ENHRY and CDR2 is SYGVKD. The CDR3 extends over 15 amino acids. CDR3 in amino acids: CAISESPGENTEAFF. DNA for the CDR3: TGTGCCATCAGTGAGTCCCCGGGGGAGAACACTGAAGCTTTCTTT.

The chain employs TRBV2 and TRBJ2-1, with TRBD2 as a possible D gene (6 bases). The CDR3 spans 13 residues. The V end lost 6 bases, the J end lost 5 bases, and 11 bases lay between the germline ends. The germline V gene has CDR1 SNHLY and CDR2 FYNNEI. The CDR3 spells CASSAGLDNEQFF. The CDR3 DNA follows: TGTGCCAGCAGCGCGGGACTCGACAATGAGCAGTTCTTC. The variable domain in full, with the rest retrieved from reference TRBV2 and TRBJ2-1, is EPEVTQTPSHQVTQMGQEVILRCVPISNHLYFYWYRQILGQKVEFLVSFYNNEISEKSEIFDDQFSVERPDGSNFTLKIRSTKLEDSAMYFCASSAGLDNEQFFGPGTRLTVL.

In regard to this clone: With a much larger clone just one base away, this may be a read error. Other DNA sequences in the sample encode the same CDR3. The chain combines TRBV2 with TRBJ2-5; D unclear. Germline lookup yields CDR1 SNHLY and CDR2 FYNNEI. This CDR3 has 12 residues. The germline V and J ends were trimmed by 2 bases and 5 bases, with 6 bases remaining between them. The CDR3 protein is CASSERRETQYF. DNA of the CDR3: TGTGCCAGCAGTGAACGCCGGGAGACCCAGTACTTC.

This clone has ten or more counts. The J gene is TRBJ2-7, the V gene TRBV5-1; the match to TRBD2 covers 13 bases. CDR3 size: 14 residues. V dropped 4 bases and J dropped 6; count of bases not matched to a gene: 4. Germline CDR1 SGHRS, CDR2 YFSETQ. The CDR3 coding sequence is TGCGCCAGCAGCCGCGGGACTAGCGGGACCGAGCAGTACTTC. It specifies CASSRGTSGTEQYF.